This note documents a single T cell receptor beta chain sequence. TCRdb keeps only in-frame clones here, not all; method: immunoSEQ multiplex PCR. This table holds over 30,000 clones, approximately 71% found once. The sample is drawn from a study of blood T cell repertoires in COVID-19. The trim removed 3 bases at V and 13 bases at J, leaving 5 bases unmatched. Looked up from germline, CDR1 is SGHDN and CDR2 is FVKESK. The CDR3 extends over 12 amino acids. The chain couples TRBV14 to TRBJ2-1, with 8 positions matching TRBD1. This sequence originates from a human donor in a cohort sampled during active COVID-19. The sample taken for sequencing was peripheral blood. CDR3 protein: CASSQAPGGQFF. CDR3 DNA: TGTGCCAGCAGCCAGGCCCCAGGGGGCCAGTTCTTC.